This paragraph reports one T cell receptor beta chain. These data originate in a study of T cell responses to AZD1222 COVID-19 vaccine. The table came from immunoSEQ multiplex PCR; TCRdb's copy has only in-frame clones and leaves some out. The data hold 100,000 to 150,000 clones, with about 91% observed a single time. Germline V gene data show CDR1 as MNHEY and CDR2 as SVGAGI. With V trimmed by 2 bases and J by 0 bases, 2 bases remained unmatched. This CDR3 spans 16 amino acids. The specimen comprised peripheral blood, sampled on day 0 of AZD1222 vaccination. The receptor was isolated from an adult in good health. V gene TRBV6-5 combines with J gene TRBJ2-3; TRBD1 matches at 10 bases. Here the CDR3 reads CASSYGTGASTDTQYF. CDR3 sequence (DNA): TGTGCCAGCAGTTACGGGACAGGGGCTAGCACAGATACGCAGTATTTT.